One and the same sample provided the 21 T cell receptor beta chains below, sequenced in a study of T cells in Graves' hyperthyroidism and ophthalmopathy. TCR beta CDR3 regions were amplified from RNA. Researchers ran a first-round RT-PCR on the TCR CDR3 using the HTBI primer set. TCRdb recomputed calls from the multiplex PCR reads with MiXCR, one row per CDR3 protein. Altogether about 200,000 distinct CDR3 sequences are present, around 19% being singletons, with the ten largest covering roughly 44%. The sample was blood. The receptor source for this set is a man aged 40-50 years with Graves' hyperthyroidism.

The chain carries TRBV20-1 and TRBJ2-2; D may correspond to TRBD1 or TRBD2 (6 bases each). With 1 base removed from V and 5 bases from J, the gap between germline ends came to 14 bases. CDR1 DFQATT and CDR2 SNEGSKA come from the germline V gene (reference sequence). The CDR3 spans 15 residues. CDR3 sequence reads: CSARARGVRTGELFF. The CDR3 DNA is TGCAGTGCTAGAGCTAGGGGGGTGAGAACCGGGGAGCTGTTTTTT.

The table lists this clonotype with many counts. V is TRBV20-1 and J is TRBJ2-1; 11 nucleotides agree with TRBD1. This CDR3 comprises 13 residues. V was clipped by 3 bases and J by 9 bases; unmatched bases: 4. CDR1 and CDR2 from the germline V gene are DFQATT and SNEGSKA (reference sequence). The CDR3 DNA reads TGCAGTGCTAGCGGACAGGGGGCTTTTGAGCAGTTCTTC. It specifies CSASGQGAFEQFF.

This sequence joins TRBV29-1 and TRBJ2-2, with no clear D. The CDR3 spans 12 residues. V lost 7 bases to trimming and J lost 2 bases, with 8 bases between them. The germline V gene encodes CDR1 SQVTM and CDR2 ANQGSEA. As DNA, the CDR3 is TGCAGCGCTTACGTCAACACCGGGGAGCTGTTTTTT. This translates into CSAYVNTGELFF.

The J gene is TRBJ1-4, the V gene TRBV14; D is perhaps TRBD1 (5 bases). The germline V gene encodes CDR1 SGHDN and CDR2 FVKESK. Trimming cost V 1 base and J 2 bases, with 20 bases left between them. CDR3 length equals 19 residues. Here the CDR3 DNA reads TGTGCCAGCAGCCAAGCCAACACCCCTCCCGGGGACACTAATGAAAAACTGTTTTTT. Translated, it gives CASSQANTPPGDTNEKLFF.

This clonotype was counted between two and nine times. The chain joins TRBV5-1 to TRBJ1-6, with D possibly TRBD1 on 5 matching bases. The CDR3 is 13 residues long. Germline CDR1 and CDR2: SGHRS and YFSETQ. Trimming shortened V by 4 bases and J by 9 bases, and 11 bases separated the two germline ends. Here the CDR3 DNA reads TGCGCCAGCAGCCCCGACAGCTTTTCACCCCTCCACTTT. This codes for CASSPDSFSPLHF.

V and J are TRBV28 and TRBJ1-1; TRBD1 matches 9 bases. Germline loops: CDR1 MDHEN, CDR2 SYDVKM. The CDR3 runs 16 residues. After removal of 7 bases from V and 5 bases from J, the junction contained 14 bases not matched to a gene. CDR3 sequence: CASTIVGTGSRTEAFF. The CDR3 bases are TGTGCCAGCACGATAGTCGGGACAGGGTCTCGGACTGAAGCTTTCTTT. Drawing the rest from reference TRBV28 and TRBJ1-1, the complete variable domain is DVKVTQSSRYLVKRTGEKVFLECVQDMDHENMFWYRQDPGLGLRLIYFSYDVKMKEKGDIPEGYSVSREKKERFSLILESASTNQTSMYLCASTIVGTGSRTEAFFGQGTRLTVV.

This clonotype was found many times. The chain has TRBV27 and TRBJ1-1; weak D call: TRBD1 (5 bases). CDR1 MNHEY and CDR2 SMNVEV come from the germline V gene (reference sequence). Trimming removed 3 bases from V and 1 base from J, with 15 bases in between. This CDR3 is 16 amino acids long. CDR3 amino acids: CASSFSPGFRNTEAFF. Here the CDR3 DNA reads TGTGCCAGCAGTTTCAGTCCAGGGTTTCGGAACACTGAAGCTTTCTTT.

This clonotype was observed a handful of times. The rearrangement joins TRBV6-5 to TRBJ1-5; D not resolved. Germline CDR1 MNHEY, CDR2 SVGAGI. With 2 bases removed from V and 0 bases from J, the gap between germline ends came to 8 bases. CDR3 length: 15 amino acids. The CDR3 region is CASSYDGNSNQPQHF. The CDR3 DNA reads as TGTGCCAGCAGTTACGACGGAAATAGCAATCAGCCCCAGCATTTT.

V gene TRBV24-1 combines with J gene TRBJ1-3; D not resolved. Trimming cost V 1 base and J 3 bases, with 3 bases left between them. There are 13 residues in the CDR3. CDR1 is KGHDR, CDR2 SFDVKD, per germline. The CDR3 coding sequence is TGTGCCACCAGTGATTTCAATGGAAACACCATATATTTT. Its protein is CATSDFNGNTIYF.

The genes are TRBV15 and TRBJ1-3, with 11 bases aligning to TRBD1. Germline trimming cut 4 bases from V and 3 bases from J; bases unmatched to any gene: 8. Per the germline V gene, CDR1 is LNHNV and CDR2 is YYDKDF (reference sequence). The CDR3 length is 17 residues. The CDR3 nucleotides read TGTGCCACCAGCAAGCCCGGACAGGGGGCGTATGGAAACACCATATATTTT. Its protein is CATSKPGQGAYGNTIYF.

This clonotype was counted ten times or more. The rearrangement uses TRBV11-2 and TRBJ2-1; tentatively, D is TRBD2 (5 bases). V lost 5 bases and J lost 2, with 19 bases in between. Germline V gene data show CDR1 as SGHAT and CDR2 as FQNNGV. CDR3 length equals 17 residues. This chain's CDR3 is CASSRLRVVGPYNEQFF. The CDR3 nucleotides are TGTGCCAGCAGCCGCTTGCGGGTGGTTGGTCCCTACAATGAGCAGTTCTTC.

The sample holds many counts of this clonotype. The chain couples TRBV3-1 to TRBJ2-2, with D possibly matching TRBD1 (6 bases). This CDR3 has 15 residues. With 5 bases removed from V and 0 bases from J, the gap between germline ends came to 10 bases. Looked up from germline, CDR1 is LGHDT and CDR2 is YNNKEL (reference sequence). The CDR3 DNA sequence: TGTGCCAGCAGCAGGACAGTCACGAACACCGGGGAGCTGTTTTTT. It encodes CASSRTVTNTGELFF.

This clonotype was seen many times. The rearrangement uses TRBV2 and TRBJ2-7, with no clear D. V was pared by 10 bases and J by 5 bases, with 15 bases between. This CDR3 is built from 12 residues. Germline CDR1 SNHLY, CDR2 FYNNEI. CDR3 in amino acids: CATAGSGDEQYF. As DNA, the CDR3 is TGTGCCACCGCCGGAAGTGGGGACGAGCAGTACTTC.

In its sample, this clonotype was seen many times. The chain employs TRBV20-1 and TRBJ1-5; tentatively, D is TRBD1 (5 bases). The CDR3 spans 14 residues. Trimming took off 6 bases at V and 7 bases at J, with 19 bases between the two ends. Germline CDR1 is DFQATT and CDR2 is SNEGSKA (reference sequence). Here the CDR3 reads CSASPGTWGQPQHF. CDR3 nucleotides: TGCAGTGCCAGTCCCGGTACGTGGGGGCAGCCCCAGCATTTT.

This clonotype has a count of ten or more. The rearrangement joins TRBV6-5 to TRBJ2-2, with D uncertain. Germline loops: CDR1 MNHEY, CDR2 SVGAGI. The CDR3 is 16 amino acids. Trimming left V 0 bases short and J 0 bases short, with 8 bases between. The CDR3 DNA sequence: TGTGCCAGCAGTTACTCGATTTGGACGAACACCGGGGAGCTGTTTTTT. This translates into CASSYSIWTNTGELFF.

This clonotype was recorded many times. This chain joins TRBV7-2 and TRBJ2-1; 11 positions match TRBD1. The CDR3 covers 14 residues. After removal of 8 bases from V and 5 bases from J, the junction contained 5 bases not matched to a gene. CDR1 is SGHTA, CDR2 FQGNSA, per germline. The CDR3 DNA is TGTGCCAGCTCGGACAGGGGGCAAAACAATGAGCAGTTCTTC. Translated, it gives CASSDRGQNNEQFF.

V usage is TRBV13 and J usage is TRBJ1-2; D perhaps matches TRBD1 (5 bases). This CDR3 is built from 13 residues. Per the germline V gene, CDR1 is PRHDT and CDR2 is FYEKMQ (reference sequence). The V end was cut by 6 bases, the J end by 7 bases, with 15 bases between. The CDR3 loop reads CASSPWGGSGYTF. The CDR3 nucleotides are TGTGCCAGCAGTCCCTGGGGGGGGTCTGGCTACACCTTC. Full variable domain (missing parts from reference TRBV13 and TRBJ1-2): AAGVIQSPRHLIKEKRETATLKCYPIPRHDTVYWYQQGPGQDPQFLISFYEKMQSDKGSIPDRFSAQQFSDYHSELNMSSLELGDSALYFCASSPWGGSGYTFGSGTRLTVV.

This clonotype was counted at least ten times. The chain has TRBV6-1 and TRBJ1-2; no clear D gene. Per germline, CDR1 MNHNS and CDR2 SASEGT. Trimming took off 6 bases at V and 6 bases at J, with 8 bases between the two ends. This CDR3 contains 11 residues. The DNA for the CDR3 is TGTGCCAGCAGAGGTGGGGATGGCTACACCTTC. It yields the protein CASRGGDGYTF.

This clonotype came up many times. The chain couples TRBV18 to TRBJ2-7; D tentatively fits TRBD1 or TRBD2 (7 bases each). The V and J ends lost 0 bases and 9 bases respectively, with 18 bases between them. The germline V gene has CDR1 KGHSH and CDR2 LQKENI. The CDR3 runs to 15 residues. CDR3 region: CASSPPGTGRGGQYF. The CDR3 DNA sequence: TGTGCCAGCTCACCACCGGGAACAGGCAGGGGGGGGCAGTACTTC.

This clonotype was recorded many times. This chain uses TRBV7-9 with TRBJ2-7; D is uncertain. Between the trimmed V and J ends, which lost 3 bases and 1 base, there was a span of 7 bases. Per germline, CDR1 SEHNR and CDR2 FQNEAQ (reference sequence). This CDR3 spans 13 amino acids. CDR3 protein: CASSFDGSYEQYF. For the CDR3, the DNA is TGTGCCAGCAGCTTCGACGGATCCTACGAGCAGTACTTC.

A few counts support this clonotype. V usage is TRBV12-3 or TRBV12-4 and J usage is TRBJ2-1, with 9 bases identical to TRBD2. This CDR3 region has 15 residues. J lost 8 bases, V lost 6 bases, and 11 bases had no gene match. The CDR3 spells CASSLTSGRVDEQFF. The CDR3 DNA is TGTGCCAGCAGCCTAACTAGCGGGCGCGTCGATGAGCAGTTCTTC.